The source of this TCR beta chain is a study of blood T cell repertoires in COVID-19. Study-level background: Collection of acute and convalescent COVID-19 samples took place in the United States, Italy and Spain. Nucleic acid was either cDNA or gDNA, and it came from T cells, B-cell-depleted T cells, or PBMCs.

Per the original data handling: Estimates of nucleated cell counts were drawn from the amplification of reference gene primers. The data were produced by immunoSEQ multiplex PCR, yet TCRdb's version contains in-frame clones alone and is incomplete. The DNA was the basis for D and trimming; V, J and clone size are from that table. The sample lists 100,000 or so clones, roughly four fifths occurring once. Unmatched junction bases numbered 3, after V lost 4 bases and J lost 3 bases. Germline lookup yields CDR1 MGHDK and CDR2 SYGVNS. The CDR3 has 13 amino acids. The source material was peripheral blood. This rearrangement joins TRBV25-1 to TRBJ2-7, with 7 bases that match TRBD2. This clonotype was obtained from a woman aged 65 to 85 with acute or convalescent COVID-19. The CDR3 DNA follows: TGTGCCAGCAGTGGCGGGGGACTCTACGAGCAGTACTTC. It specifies CASSGGGLYEQYF.